The TCR beta chain under discussion was sequenced for a study of beta chain features in type 1 diabetes. Study conclusions and caveats: Cells with high TCR expression could be over-represented when cDNA is sequenced.

Of the isolated RNA, all was reverse transcribed, and so the sequenced material was expressed TCRB transcripts. It was found that naive, central memory and regulatory T cell samples averaged around 3.8 million reads. Produced via immunoSEQ multiplex PCR; TCRdb's table is partial and in-frame only. The sample has 620,000 or so clones, less than 20% seen once; the top ten hold under 0.095%. CDR1 and CDR2 from the germline V gene are SGHTA and FQGNSA. CDR3 length equals 15 residues. Deletions cut 4 bases from V and 6 bases from J, with 18 bases between. A heparinised blood draw that averaged about 110 mL was obtained once from each donor. The authors sorted CD4+ naive, central memory, regulatory and stem cell-like memory cells via CD45RO/CCR7/CD25/CD127/CD95/CD27. As concerns this clone: Its antigen is not identified.

The receptor was isolated from a man aged 18 to 30 in good health. J is TRBJ1-1 and V is TRBV7-2; D might be TRBD1 (6 bases). Input material: naive CD4+ T cells from blood. This chain's CDR3 is CASSSGQYWGAEAFF. The CDR3, as DNA: TGTGCCAGCAGCTCAGGACAGTATTGGGGCGCTGAAGCTTTCTTT.